These 32 T cell receptor beta chains share one sample of origin, sequenced in a study of memory CD4+ T cells and cytomegalovirus serostatus. Sequencing used immunoSEQ multiplex PCR; TCRdb keeps in-frame clones, though not all of them. The table shows 40,000 to 55,000 clones, with around 82% occurring only once. Single viable CD3+CD4+CD8-CD45RO+ cells were sorted as the memory CD4+ T cells. The sequenced material came from memory CD4+ T cells from blood. The receptors derive from an adult in good health and CMV-seronegative.

The chain couples TRBV27 to TRBJ1-1, with a possible D match to TRBD1 (6 bases). CDR1 and CDR2 from the germline V gene are MNHEY and SMNVEV (reference sequence). The CDR3 is 13 amino acids. Trimming took 2 bases from V and 3 from J, leaving 7 bases between them. CDR3: CASSLGQHTEAFF. The DNA for the CDR3 is TGTGCCAGCAGTTTAGGACAGCACACTGAAGCTTTCTTT.

This sequence joins TRBV19 and TRBJ2-7; 7 nucleotides agree with TRBD2. Germline trimming cut 7 bases from V and 3 bases from J; bases unmatched to any gene: 9. The germline V gene encodes CDR1 LNHDA and CDR2 SQIVND (reference sequence). The CDR3 runs 14 residues. The CDR3 DNA reads TGTGCCAGTACCTCGAGCGGGAATATCTACGAGCAGTACTTC. This codes for CASTSSGNIYEQYF.

CDR3 region: CASRKAIENSPLHF. The CDR3 bases are TGTGCCAGCAGAAAGGCGATTGAGAATTCACCCCTCCACTTT. The chain combines TRBV7-9 with TRBJ1-6; the D is unclear. Trimming stripped 6 bases from V and 7 bases from J, with 13 bases between. Germline lookup yields CDR1 SEHNR and CDR2 FQNEAQ (reference sequence). The CDR3 contains 14 residues.

This chain uses TRBV30 with TRBJ2-7; D unclear. The CDR3 spans 13 residues. The V gene lost 3 bases and the J gene lost 5 bases, with 14 bases spanning the gap. Germline V gives CDR1 GTSNPN, CDR2 SVGIG (reference sequence). The CDR3 reads CAWSSSRGDEQYF. CDR3 coding DNA: TGTGCCTGGAGCAGCTCTCGAGGCGACGAGCAGTACTTC.

The chain recombines TRBV7-9 with TRBJ1-2; 7 nucleotides match TRBD1. Trimming at V came to 3 bases and at J to 5 bases, leaving 6 bases not matched to a gene. Germline-derived CDR1 and CDR2 are SEHNR and FQNEAQ (reference sequence). The length of the CDR3 is 14 residues. The DNA of the CDR3 is TGTGCCAGCAGCTTGGGGGACAGAATGTATGGCTACACCTTC. Translated: CASSLGDRMYGYTF.

The rearrangement uses TRBV7-9 and TRBJ1-1, with D perhaps TRBD1 (6 bases). This CDR3 has 15 amino acids. V was shortened by 1 base and J by 7 bases, with 16 bases between the two germline ends. The germline V gene encodes CDR1 SEHNR and CDR2 FQNEAQ (reference sequence). Written as DNA, the CDR3 is TGTGCCAGCAGCTTAGGAGACAGGCCCCGATTTGAAGCTTTCTTT. It translates to CASSLGDRPRFEAFF.

The chain couples TRBV28 to TRBJ1-1; D remains unclear. This CDR3 is 11 amino acids long. Germline V lookup: CDR1 MDHEN, CDR2 SYDVKM. V was trimmed by 10 bases and J by 10 bases, leaving 16 bases between them. This CDR3 is CATVTTGGAFF. The CDR3 coding sequence is TGTGCCACCGTGACCACGGGCGGAGCTTTCTTT.

This clone was observed once. This rearrangement joins TRBV12-5 to TRBJ1-1, with D perhaps matching TRBD1 (5 bases). Trimming removed 1 base at V and 6 bases at J, with 18 bases between. The germline CDR1 and CDR2 sequences are LGHNT and FRNRAP. The CDR3 runs to 16 residues. The CDR3: CASGLAGPRKIAEAFF. The CDR3 nucleotides read TGTGCTAGTGGTTTGGCAGGGCCCCGCAAAATTGCTGAAGCTTTCTTT.

The table lists this clone with a few counts. The chain couples TRBV9 to TRBJ2-3, with D perhaps TRBD1 (6 bases). The CDR3 loop spans 16 amino acids. The V gene lost 4 bases and the J gene lost 2 bases, with 17 bases spanning the gap. Germline CDR1 and CDR2: SGDLS and YYNGEE. CDR3 DNA: TGTGCCAGCAGCCGCCAGGGGACACTTCCCACAGATACGCAGTATTTT. Translated, it gives CASSRQGTLPTDTQYF.

This CDR3 is CASSDLMDRGDQPQHF. The CDR3 coding sequence is TGCGCCAGCAGTGATTTGATGGACAGGGGGGATCAGCCCCAGCATTTT. The chain has TRBV10-2 and TRBJ1-5; TRBD1 aligns across 10 bases. After removal of 3 bases from V and 5 bases from J, the junction contained 7 bases not matched to a gene. The length of the CDR3 is 16 residues. CDR1 is WSHSY and CDR2 is SAAADI in the germline V gene.

V is TRBV28 and J is TRBJ2-7; 11 nucleotides line up with TRBD2. With V trimmed by 6 bases and J by 4 bases, 8 bases remained unmatched. The CDR3 is made up of 15 amino acids. From germline, CDR1 is MDHEN and CDR2 SYDVKM. The CDR3 sequence is CASRTTGTSGYEQYF. CDR3 nucleotide sequence: TGTGCCAGCAGGACGACCGGGACTAGCGGATACGAGCAGTACTTC.

For this clone: Different DNA sequences within this sample yield the same CDR3. The genes are TRBV7-2 and TRBJ2-7; no firm D call. The CDR3 is made up of 14 amino acids. The V end lost 1 base, the J end lost 3 bases, and 10 bases lay between the germline ends. The V gene's germline CDR1 is SGHTA and CDR2 FQGNSA. The CDR3 spells CASSLGGTSYEQYF. The DNA of the CDR3 is TGTGCCAGCAGCTTAGGGGGTACGAGCTACGAGCAGTACTTC.

The chain employs TRBV28 and TRBJ1-5; D gene unclear. This CDR3 is built from 13 residues. The V end was cut by 3 bases, the J end by 7 bases, with 10 bases between. Germline V gene lookup returns CDR1 MDHEN and CDR2 SYDVKM. CDR3 loop: CASSFRTGQPQHF. The CDR3 nucleotides are TGTGCCAGCAGTTTCAGGACGGGACAGCCCCAGCATTTT.

To note about this clone: This sample also contains other DNA sequences that code for the same CDR3. The gene calls are TRBV27 and TRBJ1-5; 7 bases align to TRBD1. Germline assignment: CDR1 MNHEY and CDR2 SMNVEV (reference sequence). There are 13 residues in the CDR3. The junction had 4 bases not matched to a gene; V was cut back by 6 bases and J by 5 bases. This CDR3 is CASSLQGDQPQHF. As DNA, the CDR3 is TGTGCCAGCAGCCTCCAGGGGGATCAGCCCCAGCATTTT.

A single count supports this clone. The rearrangement joins TRBV28 to TRBJ1-2; tentative D call: TRBD1 (6 bases). Germline lookup yields CDR1 MDHEN and CDR2 SYDVKM. V was cut by 4 bases and J by 4 bases, with 16 bases left in between. This CDR3 is built from 15 residues. This chain's CDR3 is CASSSYRVGGYGYTF. As DNA, the CDR3 is TGTGCCAGCAGTTCATACAGGGTCGGGGGCTATGGCTACACCTTC.

The rearrangement joins TRBV2 to TRBJ1-5; tentative D call: TRBD1 (6 bases). CDR1 and CDR2 from the germline V gene are SNHLY and FYNNEI. CDR3 length: 14 residues. Trimming left V 2 bases short and J 4 bases short, with 9 bases between. The CDR3 is CASSERQANQPQHF. The CDR3 DNA follows: TGTGCCAGCAGTGAACGACAGGCTAATCAGCCCCAGCATTTT.

The chain links TRBV28 to TRBJ2-7; no clear D gene. Trimming removed 6 bases from V and 7 bases from J, with 13 bases in between. Germline lookup yields CDR1 MDHEN and CDR2 SYDVKM. This CDR3 is built from 12 residues. This CDR3 reads CASSSWSWEQYF. CDR3 DNA sequence: TGTGCCAGCAGCTCCTGGTCCTGGGAGCAGTACTTC.

The chain is built from TRBV29-1 and TRBJ2-5; no reliable D call. Gene TRBJ2-7 matches the end of the DNA better, so the J call may be wrong. The CDR3 length is 14 residues. In germline, CDR1 is SQVTM, CDR2 ANQGSEA. The CDR3 protein is CSVDGVKGSYEQYF. As DNA, the CDR3 is TGCAGCGTTGACGGCGTCAAAGGGTCGTACGAGCAGTACTTC.

This sequence joins TRBV9 and TRBJ2-7; D might be TRBD2 (5 bases). The length of the CDR3 is 15 residues. CDR1 is SGDLS, CDR2 YYNGEE, per germline. V was pared by 0 bases and J by 3 bases, with 13 bases between. The CDR3 loop is CASSVGSGRLYEQYF. The CDR3 region has the DNA TGTGCCAGCAGCGTAGGAAGCGGAAGACTCTACGAGCAGTACTTC.

The chain uses TRBV2 and TRBJ2-7; D is perhaps TRBD1 (5 bases). The CDR3 covers 11 residues. Germline CDR1 and CDR2: SNHLY and FYNNEI. The V gene lost 9 bases and the J gene lost 3 bases, with 9 bases spanning the gap. CDR3: CASLDNYEQYF. In nucleotides, the CDR3 is TGTGCCAGTTTGGACAACTACGAGCAGTACTTC.

This clone appeared once. The chain carries TRBV27 and TRBJ2-7; tentative D call: TRBD1 (6 bases). The CDR3 length is 14 residues. The germline V and J ends were trimmed by 7 bases and 3 bases, with 16 bases remaining between them. Germline V gene lookup returns CDR1 MNHEY and CDR2 SMNVEV (reference sequence). The CDR3, as DNA: TGTGCCAGCATAGAGATTACAGGGTACTACGAGCAGTACTTC. Protein sequence: CASIEITGYYEQYF.

The V gene is TRBV14, the J gene TRBJ1-2, with TRBD1 matching over 9 bases. There are 15 residues in the CDR3. Germline lookup yields CDR1 SGHDN and CDR2 FVKESK. The J segment lost 4 bases and the V segment lost 3 bases, leaving 6 bases of the junction unmatched. The CDR3: CASSQGQGSTYGYTF. In nucleotides, the CDR3 is TGTGCCAGCAGCCAGGGACAGGGCTCCACCTATGGCTACACCTTC.

The genes are TRBV5-1 and TRBJ1-2; possibly TRBD1 for D (6 bases). CDR1 is SGHRS and CDR2 is YFSETQ in the germline V gene. This CDR3 spans 16 amino acids. V was cut by 4 bases and J by 4 bases, with 20 bases left in between. In nucleotides, the CDR3 is TGCGCCAGCAGCCCCGGGCTGGGGGGCCTCCTCTATGGCTACACCTTC. This translates into CASSPGLGGLLYGYTF.

This clone was counted between two and nine times. The chain links TRBV19 to TRBJ2-1; D is possibly TRBD1 or TRBD2 (5 bases each). Trimming pared 5 bases from V and 9 bases from J, leaving 17 bases between. Looked up from germline, CDR1 is LNHDA and CDR2 is SQIVND (reference sequence). The CDR3 contains 14 residues. In DNA, the CDR3 is TGTGCCAGTAGTCCGAGGGACCTAGGCGGTGAGCAGTTCTTC. It codes for CASSPRDLGGEQFF.

The chain has TRBV10-3 and TRBJ2-5; 9 bases are a match to TRBD2. This CDR3 has 13 amino acids. J lost 5 bases, V lost 10 bases, and 8 bases had no gene match. The germline gives CDR1 ENHRY, CDR2 SYGVKD. The CDR3 region has the DNA TGTGCCACCCGGGCGGCGGGAGGGGAGACCCAGTACTTC. It translates to CATRAAGGETQYF.

The V call is TRBV13, the J call TRBJ2-3; weak D call: TRBD1 (6 bases). The CDR3 spans 16 residues. Per germline, CDR1 PRHDT and CDR2 FYEKMQ (reference sequence). The ends were cut back, 3 bases at V and 4 bases at J, with 17 bases in the middle. CDR3 region: CASSFKQLGAADTQYF. As DNA, the CDR3 is TGTGCCAGCAGCTTTAAACAGCTGGGGGCGGCAGATACGCAGTATTTT.

The J gene is TRBJ2-7, the V gene TRBV5-1; 9 nucleotides align to TRBD1. CDR3 length: 15 amino acids. The V and J ends lost 4 bases and 5 bases, in that order; junction bases with no gene match: 10. The germline V gene encodes CDR1 SGHRS and CDR2 YFSETQ. The CDR3 DNA follows: TGCGCCAGCAGCCCTCCGGGACAGGGAAACCACGAGCAGTACTTC. Protein: CASSPPGQGNHEQYF.

V and J are TRBV5-4 and TRBJ1-1; 9 bases align to TRBD1. With 4 bases clipped from V and 3 bases from J, the junction kept 7 bases outside the gene matches. CDR3 length equals 15 residues. CDR1 is SGHNT, CDR2 YYREEE, per germline (reference sequence). The CDR3 region is CASSIGQGRDTEAFF. CDR3 sequence (DNA): TGTGCCAGCAGCATTGGACAGGGGAGGGACACTGAAGCTTTCTTT.

The chain employs TRBV11-1 and TRBJ2-1, with 14 nucleotides matching TRBD2. From germline, CDR1 is SGHAT and CDR2 FQDESV (reference sequence). The CDR3 extends over 16 amino acids. Trimming took 3 bases from V and 4 from J; bases not matched to a gene: 2. CDR3 nucleotide sequence: TGTGCCAGCAGCTTGAGACTAGCGGGAGGGTACAATGAGCAGTTCTTC. Amino acid sequence: CASSLRLAGGYNEQFF. Full variable domain (remainder filled in from reference TRBV11-1 and TRBJ2-1): EAEVAQSPRYKITEKSQAVAFWCDPISGHATLYWYRQILGQGPELLVQFQDESVVDDSQLPKDRFSAERLKGVDSTLKIQPAELGDSAMYLCASSLRLAGGYNEQFFGPGTRLTVL.

The V gene is TRBV18, the J gene TRBJ2-2, with 11 bases identical to TRBD1. V was pared by 0 bases and J by 4 bases, with 19 bases of the junction left unmatched. CDR1 and CDR2 from the germline V gene are KGHSH and LQKENI. The CDR3 is 22 residues long. CDR3 nucleotides: TGTGCCAGCTCACCACCGAGACTGGCTAGGACAGGGGGCAAATGGAGCACCGGGGAGCTGTTTTTT. Translated: CASSPPRLARTGGKWSTGELFF.

This clone was counted a few times. The gene calls are TRBV19 and TRBJ2-2; no reliable D call. The germline V gene encodes CDR1 LNHDA and CDR2 SQIVND (reference sequence). Trimming pared 3 bases from V and 4 bases from J, leaving 12 bases between. The CDR3 is made up of 15 amino acids. CDR3 sequence: CASSILSQSTGELFF. CDR3 nucleotide sequence: TGTGCCAGTAGTATCCTATCACAGTCCACCGGGGAGCTGTTTTTT.

The rearrangement links TRBV27 to TRBJ1-2; 10 nucleotides match TRBD1. Germline V CDR1 and CDR2: MNHEY, SMNVEV (reference sequence). The CDR3 loop spans 16 amino acids. J gave up 4 bases and V 4 bases, and 9 bases lay outside the gene matches. Here the CDR3 reads CASSSSPGQGLYGYTF. CDR3 bases: TGTGCCAGCAGTTCCTCACCGGGACAGGGGCTCTATGGCTACACCTTC.